This TCR beta chain was sequenced in a study of graft-versus-host responses after intestinal transplantation. Overall study context: The recipients all started with anti-thymocyte globulin induction and then took tacrolimus and steroids for roughly 3 years.

Plating of some 200,000 CFSE-labeled responder cells was done together with some 200,000 irradiated, violet-dye-labeled stimulator cells. The CDR3 spans 14 residues. CDR1 is MGHRA and CDR2 is YSYEKL in the germline V gene. Deletions cut 1 base from V and 9 bases from J, with 12 bases between. TCRdb's table, derived via immunoSEQ multiplex PCR, lists solely in-frame clones and lacks some. The data hold 4,000 to 6,000 clones, with 25% to 30% observed a single time. Study-wide points: The study found high graft-versus-host to host-versus-graft clonal ratios in allografts of patients with graft-donor T cell macrochimerism.

The chain carries TRBV4-1 and TRBJ2-2; D unclear. The sequences come from alloreactive CD8+ T cells from a mixed lymphocyte reaction culture, collected before intestinal transplant. As to subset: CFSE-low proliferating T cells sorted from approximately 6-day pre-transplant mixed lymphocyte reaction (GvH or HvG direction). This TCR derives from a human patient who received an intestinal transplant. The DNA of the CDR3 is TGCGCCAGCAGCCAAGGTCTTTCCTATAGGGAGCTGTTTTTT. Translating gives CASSQGLSYRELFF.